These 29 T cell receptor beta chains were sequenced from one sample in a study of T cell repertoires in cytomegalovirus infection. MiXCR was run by TCRdb on the reads, yielding one entry per CDR3 protein. The sample consists of 200,000 to 300,000 distinct CDR3 sequences, 9% to 15% of them appearing once. The material sequenced was PBMCs. Receptors originate from a human donor in good health (CMV status not recorded). Some clones in this sample may be carry-over from other donors' samples.

This chain links TRBV19 with TRBJ2-2, with 11 bases that match TRBD1. V lost 4 bases and J lost 6; bases outside the gene matches: 4. From germline, CDR1 is LNHDA and CDR2 SQIVND (reference sequence). CDR3 size: 15 residues. The CDR3 nucleotides are TGTGCCAGTAGTACCGGACAGGGGGCTGCCGGGGAGCTGTTTTTT. Protein: CASSTGQGAAGELFF.

The chain joins TRBV5-5 to TRBJ2-3; TRBD2 might be the D (6 bases). Germline CDR1 and CDR2: SGHKS and YYEKEE (reference sequence). This CDR3 has 15 residues. The ends were cut back, 1 base at V and 5 bases at J, with 14 bases in the middle. The CDR3 protein is CASSLYSGGRDTQYF. DNA of the CDR3: TGTGCCAGCAGCTTGTATAGCGGCGGAAGAGATACGCAGTATTTT.

This chain uses TRBV20-1 with TRBJ1-2; possible D gene TRBD1, 5 bases. From germline, CDR1 is DFQATT and CDR2 SNEGSKA (reference sequence). V lost 5 bases, J lost 6 bases, and 13 bases lay in between. The CDR3 loop spans 12 amino acids. CDR3: CSAFPPGHGYTF. The CDR3 nucleotides are TGCAGTGCTTTCCCCCCAGGGCATGGCTACACCTTC.

The chain recombines TRBV12-3 or TRBV12-4 with TRBJ2-1; D not resolved. V was trimmed by 2 bases and J by 10 bases, leaving 9 bases between them. The CDR3 covers 12 residues. The CDR3 protein is CASSLTPPEQFF. CDR3 in DNA: TGTGCCAGCAGTTTAACCCCGCCCGAGCAGTTCTTC.

This clonotype was seen at least ten times. This chain connects TRBV14 to TRBJ2-7; D gene uncertain. The V and J ends lost 0 bases and 0 bases respectively, with 12 bases between them. This CDR3 is built from 16 residues. Germline V CDR1 and CDR2: SGHDN, FVKESK. This CDR3 reads CASSQDLGRISYEQYF. CDR3 nucleotides: TGTGCCAGCAGCCAAGATCTAGGCCGAATCTCCTACGAGCAGTACTTC.

The sample holds many counts of this clonotype. The chain employs TRBV11-2 and TRBJ2-1, with D hard to call. Germline CDR1 is SGHAT and CDR2 is FQNNGV. CDR3 length: 10 residues. The germline V and J ends were trimmed by 0 bases and 12 bases, with 3 bases remaining between them. The CDR3 is CASSLDLQFF. CDR3 bases: TGTGCCAGCAGCTTAGATTTGCAGTTCTTC.

This chain uses TRBV29-1 with TRBJ1-1; D not certain. This CDR3 contains 13 residues. Trimming stripped 3 bases from V and 4 bases from J, with 12 bases between. The germline V gene has CDR1 SQVTM and CDR2 ANQGSEA. CDR3 sequence (DNA): TGCAGCGTTGACTGGTCTACGGGCACTGAAGCTTTCTTT. This codes for CSVDWSTGTEAFF.

CDR3 sequence reads: CSAHTGVSYGYTF. The DNA of the CDR3 is TGCAGTGCTCACACAGGGGTTAGCTATGGCTACACCTTC. The chain recombines TRBV20-1 with TRBJ1-2; 7 bases line up with TRBD1. The germline CDR1 and CDR2 sequences are DFQATT and SNEGSKA (reference sequence). The J segment lost 4 bases and the V segment lost 5 bases, leaving 7 bases of the junction unmatched. The CDR3 contains 13 residues.

This clonotype has ten or more counts. The rearrangement links TRBV28 to TRBJ1-4; 8 bases are shared with TRBD1. Germline assignment: CDR1 MDHEN and CDR2 SYDVKM. Trimming cost V 4 bases and J 8 bases; bases outside gene matches: 9. This CDR3 has 15 residues. The CDR3 sequence is CASSSQGADGEKLFF. For the CDR3, the DNA is TGTGCCAGCAGTTCGCAGGGGGCAGATGGAGAAAAACTGTTTTTT.

At least ten counts were recorded for this clonotype. CDR3 region: CASRPLAGGQETQYF. The CDR3, as DNA: TGTGCCAGTAGACCCCTAGCGGGAGGGCAGGAGACCCAGTACTTC. The rearrangement joins TRBV19 to TRBJ2-5; 12 nucleotides agree with TRBD2. CDR1 and CDR2 (germline): LNHDA, SQIVND (reference sequence). The CDR3 extends over 15 amino acids. Trimming took 6 bases from V and 5 from J; bases not matched to a gene: 7.

This clonotype has a handful of counts. The CDR3 nucleotides read TGCAGTGCTGACAGGGGGGCCAACGGGGAGCTGTTTTTT. Translated: CSADRGANGELFF. V and J are TRBV20-1 and TRBJ2-2, with 9 nucleotides matching TRBD1. Trimming took 5 bases from V and 7 from J; bases not matched to a gene: 5. Germline values: CDR1 DFQATT, CDR2 SNEGSKA (reference sequence). The CDR3 has 13 residues.

In its sample, this clonotype was seen many times. The V call is TRBV23-1, the J call TRBJ2-5; 8 positions agree with TRBD1. TRBV23-1 is classed as an ORF, of uncertain function. The V and J ends lost 6 bases and 2 bases, in that order; junction bases with no gene match: 5. The CDR3 is made up of 14 amino acids. The chain's CDR3 is CASSPHRGQETQYF. The CDR3 DNA sequence: TGCGCCAGCAGCCCGCACAGGGGGCAAGAGACCCAGTACTTC.

There are many counts of this clonotype. J is TRBJ1-2 and V is TRBV7-2; 10 bases line up with TRBD1. V was pared by 1 base and J by 4 bases, with 9 bases of the junction left unmatched. The CDR3 consists of 17 residues. CDR1 is SGHTA, CDR2 FQGNSA, per germline. CDR3 nucleotide sequence: TGTGCCAGCAGCTTAGTGGGGACAGGGGCGATCGTCTATGGCTACACCTTC. Translating gives CASSLVGTGAIVYGYTF.

There are many counts of this clonotype. The chain is built from TRBV5-4 and TRBJ1-2, with TRBD1 matching over 12 bases. Germline-derived CDR1 and CDR2 are SGHNT and YYREEE (reference sequence). The CDR3 is 15 residues long. V dropped 3 bases and J dropped 2; count of bases not matched to a gene: 2. As DNA, the CDR3 is TGTGCCAGCAGCTGGGGGACAGGGGGCAACTATGGCTACACCTTC. Encoded protein: CASSWGTGGNYGYTF.

This clonotype has more than one count but fewer than ten. V gene TRBV20-1 combines with J gene TRBJ2-3; TRBD2 agrees at 10 bases. Germline V lookup: CDR1 DFQATT, CDR2 SNEGSKA (reference sequence). This CDR3 is 14 amino acids long. V lost 6 bases to trimming and J lost 3 bases; unmatched junction nucleotides: 6. The CDR3 DNA reads TGCAGTGCCTCAGCGGGGGGGCATACAGATACGCAGTATTTT. Protein: CSASAGGHTDTQYF.

This clonotype was observed at least ten times. V is TRBV7-2 and J is TRBJ2-5; the match to TRBD1 covers 8 bases. The length of the CDR3 is 15 residues. Germline values: CDR1 SGHTA, CDR2 FQGNSA. V shed 5 bases, J shed 5 bases, and the junction held 10 bases outside the gene matches. CDR3 residues: CASSPGQGGGETQYF. The CDR3 region has the DNA TGTGCCAGCAGCCCCGGACAGGGCGGAGGCGAGACCCAGTACTTC.

This clonotype was recorded many times. The chain joins TRBV28 to TRBJ1-4; 9 bases match TRBD1. V lost 7 bases and J lost 7; bases outside the gene matches: 13. Germline V lookup: CDR1 MDHEN, CDR2 SYDVKM. The CDR3 length is 16 residues. CDR3 residues: CASMTGGSLPPEKLFF. The CDR3 region has the DNA TGTGCCAGCATGACAGGGGGGTCCCTACCTCCTGAAAAACTGTTTTTT.

There are many counts of this clonotype. The chain links TRBV12-3 or TRBV12-4 to TRBJ1-2; D uncertain. The CDR3 consists of 14 residues. V lost 4 bases and J 5 bases, leaving 14 bases between the germline ends. This chain's CDR3 is CASSSSPRVYGYTF. For the CDR3, the DNA is TGTGCCAGCAGTTCGAGCCCTCGGGTGTATGGCTACACCTTC.

In this sample, this clonotype turned up many times. The chain couples TRBV7-2 to TRBJ1-3; unclear D gene. The CDR3 loop spans 15 amino acids. Germline CDR1 and CDR2: SGHTA and FQGNSA. Trimming took off 0 bases at V and 0 bases at J, with 6 bases between the two ends. The CDR3 DNA follows: TGTGCCAGCAGCTTAGCGGACTTCTCTGGAAACACCATATATTTT. Translated, it gives CASSLADFSGNTIYF.

This clonotype was detected ten times or more. The J gene is TRBJ2-2, the V gene TRBV2, with D perhaps being TRBD1 or TRBD2 (5 bases each). There are 15 residues in the CDR3. V dropped 10 bases and J dropped 1 base, with 16 bases sitting between them. CDR1 is SNHLY and CDR2 is FYNNEI in the germline V gene. CDR3: CATQTGTGNTGELFF. In DNA form, the CDR3 reads TGTGCCACCCAAACCGGGACGGGGAACACCGGGGAGCTGTTTTTT.

This clonotype was counted many times. The chain combines TRBV28 with TRBJ1-2; no firm D call. Germline CDR1 is MDHEN and CDR2 is SYDVKM. Trimming cost V 3 bases and J 5 bases, with 10 bases left between them. This CDR3 is 13 amino acids long. The CDR3 region is CASSLGRPYGYTF. The CDR3 DNA reads TGTGCCAGCAGTTTGGGTCGACCTTATGGCTACACCTTC.

This clonotype was observed a few times. V gene TRBV20-1 combines with J gene TRBJ2-1; 10 nucleotides agree with TRBD2. Trimming at V came to 0 bases and at J to 10 bases, leaving 12 bases not matched to a gene. Per the germline V gene, CDR1 is DFQATT and CDR2 is SNEGSKA (reference sequence). This CDR3 spans 16 amino acids. CDR3 residues: CSARDRRSGGAGEQFF. The DNA for the CDR3 is TGCAGTGCTAGAGATCGACGAAGCGGGGGGGCCGGAGAGCAGTTCTTC.

This chain's CDR3 is CSARDGVGEAFF. The DNA for the CDR3 is TGCAGTGCTAGAGATGGGGTAGGGGAAGCTTTCTTT. This chain connects TRBV20-1 to TRBJ1-1; D unclear. Germline V lookup: CDR1 DFQATT, CDR2 SNEGSKA (reference sequence). Trimming removed 0 bases from V and 8 bases from J, with 10 bases in between. The CDR3 contains 12 residues.

This clonotype is labeled as medium-sized (0.01 to 0.1%). J is TRBJ1-1 and V is TRBV7-2, with a tentative D call TRBD1 (6 bases). V was clipped by 6 bases and J by 5 bases, with 16 bases between them. This CDR3 has 14 residues. Germline-derived CDR1 and CDR2 are SGHTA and FQGNSA. This CDR3 reads CASRAGHFGTEAFF. The CDR3 bases are TGTGCCAGCAGGGCGGGACACTTTGGGACTGAAGCTTTCTTT.

This chain uses TRBV20-1 with TRBJ2-7; TRBD2 agrees at 14 bases. Germline loops: CDR1 DFQATT, CDR2 SNEGSKA (reference sequence). The CDR3 contains 14 residues. With 4 bases clipped from V and 5 bases from J, the junction kept 4 bases outside the gene matches. The CDR3 is CSATGTSGSDEQYF. The CDR3 bases are TGCAGTGCTACCGGGACTAGCGGGAGTGACGAGCAGTACTTC.

In its sample, this clonotype was seen many times. As DNA, the CDR3 is TGTGCCAGCAGTTACGAGGGCCCTCGCGGCCTCACAGATACGCAGTATTTT. Its translation is CASSYEGPRGLTDTQYF. The gene calls are TRBV6-5 and TRBJ2-3, with a possible D match to TRBD2 (5 bases). Trimming stripped 2 bases from V and 2 bases from J, with 17 bases between. Germline lookup yields CDR1 MNHEY and CDR2 SVGAGI. This CDR3 is built from 17 residues.

J is TRBJ1-6 and V is TRBV29-1, with 7 bases that match TRBD1. This CDR3 region has 13 residues. The V gene's germline CDR1 is SQVTM and CDR2 ANQGSEA. With V trimmed by 7 bases and J by 8 bases, 8 bases remained unmatched. The chain's CDR3 is CSATIGGDSPLHF. DNA of the CDR3: TGCAGCGCCACGATAGGGGGCGATTCACCCCTCCACTTT.

This clonotype has just a few counts. This sequence joins TRBV6-2 or TRBV6-3 and TRBJ1-1, with D unresolved. CDR1 and CDR2 (germline): MNHEY, SVGEGT. The CDR3 extends over 13 amino acids. The germline V and J ends were trimmed by 2 bases and 4 bases, with 8 bases remaining between them. CDR3 residues: CASSYGWSTEAFF. CDR3 in DNA: TGTGCCAGCAGTTACGGGTGGTCCACTGAAGCTTTCTTT.

This clonotype was observed many times. The chain uses TRBV6-2 or TRBV6-3 and TRBJ2-7; TRBD2 matches 7 bases. The J segment lost 1 base and the V segment lost 2 bases, leaving 5 bases of the junction unmatched. CDR1 is MNHEY, CDR2 SVGEGT, per germline. The CDR3 sequence is 15 residues long. The DNA of the CDR3 is TGTGCCAGCAGTTACCCCCGGGGGGTATCCTACGAGCAGTACTTC. This sequence encodes CASSYPRGVSYEQYF.